The 9 T cell receptor beta chains below all came from one sample that was sequenced in a study of T cell repertoires in cytomegalovirus infection. MiXCR was run by TCRdb on the reads, yielding one entry per CDR3 protein. The sample yields more than 650,000 distinct CDR3 sequences, approximately 40% seen once. Sequencing was done on a sample of PBMCs. The source of these receptors is a human donor in good health (CMV status not recorded). Some clones in this sample may be carry-over from other donors' samples.

On this clonotype: Relative to the germline gene, one junction end is altered; a read error may explain this. The chain carries TRBV28 and TRBJ2-1; D call uncertain. The V gene's germline CDR1 is MDHEN and CDR2 SYDVKM. The CDR3 contains 14 residues. The DNA of the CDR3 is TGTTCCAGCAGTTTGCTGAGCTCCTACAATGAGCAGTTCTTC. It codes for CSSSLLSSYNEQFF.

This clonotype came up a few times. The chain is built from TRBV10-3 and TRBJ2-3; D is unclear. V was pared by 2 bases and J by 1 base, with 4 bases between. This CDR3 spans 13 amino acids. Germline V gene sequence: CDR1 ENHRY, CDR2 SYGVKD. The DNA for the CDR3 is TGTGCCATCAGTGAGGAGGGCACAGATACGCAGTATTTT. It encodes CAISEEGTDTQYF.

As for this clonotype: The junction differs from germline at one of its ends, possibly a read error. V usage is TRBV7-4 and J usage is TRBJ1-3, with D possibly matching TRBD1 (5 bases). This CDR3 has 14 amino acids. From germline, CDR1 is SGHVT and CDR2 SQSDAQ. The CDR3 reads CASSPRTSGKTIYF. As DNA, the CDR3 is TGTGCCAGCAGCCCCCGGACATCTGGAAAAACCATATATTTT. Together with reference TRBV7-4 and TRBJ1-3, the CDR3 gives the full variable domain: GAGVSQSPRYKVAKRGRDVALRCDSISGHVTLYWYRQTLGQGSEVLTYSQSDAQRDKSGRPSGRFSAERPERSVSTLKIQRTEQGDSAVYLCASSPRTSGKTIYFGEGSWLTVV.

The chain couples TRBV12-3 or TRBV12-4 to TRBJ2-7, with D possibly TRBD2 on 5 matching bases. V shed 5 bases and J shed 0 bases, with 17 bases lying between them. This CDR3 region has 16 residues. The CDR3 region is CASSLGGSKSSYEQYF. DNA of the CDR3: TGTGCCAGCAGTCTAGGCGGGTCGAAGAGCTCCTACGAGCAGTACTTC.

This chain connects TRBV12-3 or TRBV12-4 to TRBJ2-1; D call uncertain. V was pared by 10 bases and J by 6 bases, with 16 bases between. The CDR3 consists of 13 residues. This chain's CDR3 is CATQYVTTNEQFF. For the CDR3, the DNA is TGTGCCACCCAGTACGTTACAACCAATGAGCAGTTCTTC.

This clonotype was recorded a few times. V usage is TRBV2 and J usage is TRBJ1-6; D call uncertain. Germline V gene lookup returns CDR1 SNHLY and CDR2 FYNNEI. This CDR3 spans 15 amino acids. Trimming removed 7 bases from V and 6 bases from J, with 16 bases in between. As DNA, the CDR3 is TGTGCCAGCAAAGTACAGACTACTAGTAATTCACCCCTCCACTTT. Protein sequence: CASKVQTTSNSPLHF.

This clonotype was picked up a small number of times. V is TRBV5-5 and J is TRBJ1-2, with 7 bases aligning to TRBD1. V gave up 3 bases and J gave up 5 bases; unmatched junction bases: 19. The CDR3 consists of 18 residues. Germline V gives CDR1 SGHKS, CDR2 YYEKEE (reference sequence). In nucleotides, the CDR3 is TGTGCCAGCAGCTGGACAGGAAAACCGACTCCGTTGTCGTATGGCTACACCTTC. As protein: CASSWTGKPTPLSYGYTF.

This clonotype was counted between two and nine times. The V gene is TRBV5-4, the J gene TRBJ2-7, with a weak D call TRBD2 (5 bases). CDR3 length equals 14 residues. Germline V gene lookup returns CDR1 SGHNT and CDR2 YYREEE (reference sequence). V was shortened by 4 bases and J by 7 bases, with 18 bases between the two germline ends. The CDR3 is CASSRPDGEFEQYF. The CDR3 DNA follows: TGTGCCAGCAGCCGCCCGGACGGGGAGTTTGAGCAGTACTTC.

This clonotype was observed at least ten times. Here the CDR3 DNA reads TGTGCCAGCAGATTAACTATGCTTGGGGGGAGGAGGCAGCCCCAGCATTTT. Translated: CASRLTMLGGRRQPQHF. The chain is built from TRBV7-8 and TRBJ1-5; D possibly corresponds to TRBD1 (5 bases). The germline gives CDR1 SGHVS, CDR2 FQNEAQ. The CDR3 contains 17 residues. V was pared by 6 bases and J by 7 bases, with 25 bases between.